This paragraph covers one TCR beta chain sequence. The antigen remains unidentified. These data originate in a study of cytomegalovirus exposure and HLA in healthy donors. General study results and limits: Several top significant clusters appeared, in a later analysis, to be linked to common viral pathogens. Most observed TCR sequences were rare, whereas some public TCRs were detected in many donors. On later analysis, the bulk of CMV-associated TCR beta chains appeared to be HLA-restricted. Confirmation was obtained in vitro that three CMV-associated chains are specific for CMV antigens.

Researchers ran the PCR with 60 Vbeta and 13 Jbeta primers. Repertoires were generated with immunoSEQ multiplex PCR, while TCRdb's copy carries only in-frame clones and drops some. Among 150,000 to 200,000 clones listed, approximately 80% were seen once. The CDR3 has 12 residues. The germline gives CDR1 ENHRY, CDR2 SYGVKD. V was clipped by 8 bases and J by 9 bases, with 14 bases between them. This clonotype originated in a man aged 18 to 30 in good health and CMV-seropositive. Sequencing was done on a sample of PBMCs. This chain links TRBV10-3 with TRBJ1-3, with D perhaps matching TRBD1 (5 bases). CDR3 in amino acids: CAILDSGATIYF. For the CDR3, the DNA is TGTGCCATCTTAGACAGTGGAGCCACCATATATTTT.